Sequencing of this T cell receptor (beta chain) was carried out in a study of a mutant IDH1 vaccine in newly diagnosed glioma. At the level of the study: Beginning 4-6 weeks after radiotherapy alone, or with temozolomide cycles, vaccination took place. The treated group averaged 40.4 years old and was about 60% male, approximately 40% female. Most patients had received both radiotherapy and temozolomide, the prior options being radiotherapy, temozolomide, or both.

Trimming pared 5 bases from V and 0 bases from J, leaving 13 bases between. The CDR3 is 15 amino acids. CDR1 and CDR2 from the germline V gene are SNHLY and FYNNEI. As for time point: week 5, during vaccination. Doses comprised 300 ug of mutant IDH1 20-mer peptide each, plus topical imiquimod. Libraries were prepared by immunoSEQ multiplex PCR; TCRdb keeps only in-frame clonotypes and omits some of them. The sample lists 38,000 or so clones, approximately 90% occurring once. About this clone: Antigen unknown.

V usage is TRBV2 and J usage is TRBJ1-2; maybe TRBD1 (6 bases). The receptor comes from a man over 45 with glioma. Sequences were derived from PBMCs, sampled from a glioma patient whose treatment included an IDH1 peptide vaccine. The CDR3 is CASSLGARANYGYTF. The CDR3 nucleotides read TGTGCCAGCAGTCTGGGGGCCAGAGCTAACTATGGCTACACCTTC.